The text below deals with one T cell receptor (beta chain). This sample was taken from a study of cytomegalovirus exposure and HLA in healthy donors. The junction had 10 bases not matched to a gene; V was cut back by 6 bases and J by 7 bases. Germline CDR1 reads MNHEY; CDR2 reads SMNVEV (reference sequence). The CDR3 loop spans 16 amino acids. PCR involved 60 Vbeta and 13 Jbeta primers. The table came from immunoSEQ multiplex PCR; TCRdb's copy has only in-frame clones and leaves some out. This sample yields 160,000 or so clones, of which approximately 84% are seen a single time; roughly 1.4% belongs to the top ten.

The V gene is TRBV27, the J gene TRBJ2-2; 11 nucleotides line up with TRBD1. Sequenced sample: PBMCs. The receptor's source is a man aged 50-59 years in good health and CMV-seropositive. CDR3 bases: TGTGCCAGCAGCCCCTGGACAGGGGGCGCGATCGGGGAGCTGTTTTTT. Protein product: CASSPWTGGAIGELFF.